Described below is a single TCR beta chain sequence and its context. As yet, its antigen is unknown. The data were taken from a study of radiotherapy plus CTLA-4 blockade in lung cancer. About the research overall: Overall, 15% to 20% of patients showed an objective response, while 31% attained disease control.

Study observations and caveats: Tumor-origin TCR clones grew in blood after radiotherapy plus ipilimumab. According to reports, early shifts in blood T cell clones, alongside interferon-beta, forecast response most accurately.

The length of the CDR3 is 17 residues. The germline V gene encodes CDR1 MNHNS and CDR2 SASEGT. V gave up 2 bases and J gave up 2 bases; unmatched junction bases: 7. Clones were sequenced by immunoSEQ multiplex PCR, and TCRdb holds only the in-frame ones, with some missing. The repertoire holds about 49,000 clones, approximately 85% seen once, with roughly a quarter in the top ten. The TCR was taken from a human donor with non-small cell lung cancer whose response to radiotherapy plus ipilimumab could not be evaluated. The sample was peripheral blood, taken from a patient treated with radiotherapy plus ipilimumab. This chain uses TRBV6-1 with TRBJ2-3; the match to TRBD1 covers 10 bases. DNA for the CDR3: TGTGCCAGCAGTGAAAGGGGGACAGGGGAATTCACAGATACGCAGTATTTT. The encoded protein is CASSERGTGEFTDTQYF.